The text below deals with one TCR beta chain. This record belongs to a study of shared clonotypes between healthy human individuals. Naive CD8 cells, CD45RO-negative and positively selected for CCR7, excluded terminally differentiated effector memory CD45RA+ cells. This CDR3 comprises 13 residues. Trimming left V 8 bases short and J 0 bases short, with 10 bases between. Germline V lookup: CDR1 MNHEY, CDR2 SMNVEV (reference sequence). Clones were sequenced by immunoSEQ multiplex PCR, and TCRdb holds only the in-frame ones, with some missing. The data hold roughly 2 million clones, with 85% to 95% observed a single time.

This receptor was taken from a young man in good health. Sequences were obtained from naive CD8+ T cells sorted from blood. This chain connects TRBV27 to TRBJ1-1; no definite D call. The CDR3 DNA follows: TGTGCCAGCGGGATCGACATGAACACTGAAGCTTTCTTT. This translates into CASGIDMNTEAFF.